This T cell receptor beta chain was recorded in a study of cytomegalovirus exposure and HLA in healthy donors. Study-level background: The platform used for the roughly 130 validation repertoires matched that of the roughly 670 first-cohort repertoires, a later analysis reported.

This clone has only a few counts. As yet, its antigen is unknown. Overall study findings and caveats: High specificity and sensitivity for cytomegalovirus status were reported for the classifier. In vitro data verified a few CMV-associated chains as specific for CMV antigens.

Some clones are missing from TCRdb's copy, which holds only in-frame ones; the method was immunoSEQ multiplex PCR. The sample consists of more than 120,000 clones, approximately 90% of them appearing once. Separation from the roughly 680-subject first cohort characterized the roughly 110-subject validation cohort, to which the donors belonged. Sequenced: PBMCs. The sequence was obtained from a man aged 18 to 30 in good health and CMV-seropositive.

CDR3 amino acids: CASIPDQGLNGYTF. CDR3 coding DNA: TGTGCCAGCATCCCGGATCAGGGGCTTAATGGCTACACCTTC. The rearrangement uses TRBV6-1 and TRBJ1-2; TRBD1 is a possible D gene (6 bases). Looked up from germline, CDR1 is MNHNS and CDR2 is SASEGT. V lost 7 bases and J lost 6, with 18 bases in between. This CDR3 has 14 residues.